These 19 T cell receptor beta chains were sequenced from one sample in a study of blood T cell repertoires in COVID-19. Generated by immunoSEQ multiplex PCR, the TCRdb table keeps only in-frame clones and is missing some. The table includes 200,000 to 300,000 clones, 87% detected once. Sequencing input: PBMCs or T cells enriched from blood (not recorded which). The receptor set was obtained from a woman aged 25 to 39 with acute COVID-19.

The V and J genes are TRBV19 and TRBJ1-1; D unclear. In germline, CDR1 is LNHDA, CDR2 SQIVND (reference sequence). Trimming cost V 5 bases and J 5 bases, with 12 bases left between them. This CDR3 spans 13 amino acids. CDR3 DNA: TGTGCCAGTAGTCCCGGGATCCGTACTGAAGCTTTCTTT. This codes for CASSPGIRTEAFF.

Points on this clone: Different DNA sequences within this sample yield the same CDR3. This chain joins TRBV7-2 and TRBJ2-3; D is undetermined. This CDR3 has 13 residues. Germline V CDR1 and CDR2: SGHTA, FQGNSA. Trimming pared 2 bases from V and 0 bases from J, leaving 3 bases between. The CDR3 region is CASSLPSTDTQYF. DNA of the CDR3: TGTGCCAGCAGCTTACCAAGCACAGATACGCAGTATTTT. The variable domain in full, with the rest retrieved from reference TRBV7-2 and TRBJ2-3, is GAGVSQSPSNKVTEKGKDVELRCDPISGHTALYWYRQSLGQGLEFLIYFQGNSAPDKSGLPSDRFSAERTGGSVSTLTIQRTQQEDSAVYLCASSLPSTDTQYFGPGTRLTVL.

This chain's CDR3 is CASSQEGLAGYEQYF. In DNA, the CDR3 is TGTGCCAGCAGCCAAGAGGGACTAGCGGGATACGAGCAGTACTTC. The V and J genes are TRBV3-1 (or the pseudogene TRBV3-2) and TRBJ2-7; 13 bases map to TRBD2. Unmatched junction bases numbered 0, after V lost 0 bases and J lost 4 bases. Germline loops: CDR1 LGHDT, CDR2 YNNKEL (reference sequence). The CDR3 is 15 amino acids.

The chain is built from TRBV5-6 and TRBJ2-5; 7 bases agree with TRBD2. The CDR3 loop spans 16 amino acids. J gave up 1 base and V 5 bases, and 11 bases lay outside the gene matches. Germline V gene data show CDR1 as SGHDT and CDR2 as YYEEEE. The DNA of the CDR3 is TGTGCCAGCAGTCGATTCACCCCGGGGGGCCAAGAGACCCAGTACTTC. Translated, it gives CASSRFTPGGQETQYF.

The genes are TRBV19 and TRBJ1-1, with D unclear. V gave up 6 bases and J gave up 0 bases, with 5 bases separating them. The CDR3 is 12 residues long. In germline, CDR1 is LNHDA, CDR2 SQIVND (reference sequence). The CDR3 nucleotides are TGTGCCAGTAGAAGAGTGAACACTGAAGCTTTCTTT. Translated: CASRRVNTEAFF.

The CDR3 DNA follows: TGCGCCAGCAGCCAGCAGGGGCAGTGGGATGAGCAGTTCTTC. Protein product: CASSQQGQWDEQFF. The rearrangement uses TRBV4-3 and TRBJ2-1; weak D call: TRBD1 (6 bases). The CDR3 extends over 14 amino acids. Trimming took 3 bases from V and 8 from J, leaving 14 bases between them. Germline CDR1 is LGHNA and CDR2 is YSLEER.

J is TRBJ2-7 and V is TRBV15; D is ambiguous. The CDR3 spans 15 residues. Germline CDR1 is LNHNV and CDR2 is YYDKDF (reference sequence). The V end was cut by 4 bases, the J end by 0 bases, with 13 bases between. DNA of the CDR3: TGTGCCACCAGCAAAAACAGCCTGGACTCCTACGAGCAGTACTTC. Amino acid sequence: CATSKNSLDSYEQYF. The full variable domain, its missing parts supplied by reference TRBV15 and TRBJ2-7, is DAMVIQNPRYQVTQFGKPVTLSCSQTLNHNVMYWYQQKSSQAPKLLFHYYDKDFNNEADTPDNFQSRRPNTSFCFLDIRSPGLGDTAMYLCATSKNSLDSYEQYFGPGTRLTVT.

This chain uses TRBV3-1 (or the pseudogene TRBV3-2) with TRBJ2-1, with D perhaps matching TRBD2 (6 bases). Germline CDR1 reads LGHDT; CDR2 reads YNNKEL (reference sequence). CDR3 length: 16 residues. Between the trimmed V and J ends, which lost 7 bases and 4 bases, there was a span of 20 bases. The CDR3 sequence: CASTHKPGLFYNEQFF. The CDR3 DNA is TGTGCCAGCACTCATAAACCGGGACTGTTTTACAATGAGCAGTTCTTC.

The V call is TRBV2, the J call TRBJ2-2; TRBD1 matches at 8 bases. CDR1 SNHLY and CDR2 FYNNEI come from the germline V gene. CDR3 length: 14 amino acids. The J segment lost 4 bases and the V segment lost 6 bases, leaving 4 bases of the junction unmatched. The CDR3 bases are TGTGCCAGCAGGGAGGACAGGGTCACCGGGGAGCTGTTTTTT. Its translation: CASREDRVTGELFF.

In DNA form, the CDR3 reads TGTGCCAGCAGCTTAGGACCCGGGACAGACAATGAGCAGTTCTTC. Its protein is CASSLGPGTDNEQFF. The chain has TRBV7-2 and TRBJ2-1; 7 bases line up with TRBD1. V shed 1 base, J shed 5 bases, and the junction held 5 bases outside the gene matches. This CDR3 is 15 amino acids long. Germline-derived CDR1 and CDR2 are SGHTA and FQGNSA.

This clone was found once. V gene TRBV13 combines with J gene TRBJ1-6; D unresolved. Germline CDR1 PRHDT, CDR2 FYEKMQ (reference sequence). V lost 2 bases and J lost 4, with 12 bases in between. The CDR3 spans 16 residues. CDR3 loop: CASSLITGEYNSPLHF. The CDR3 DNA reads as TGTGCCAGCAGCTTAATCACCGGGGAATATAATTCACCCCTCCACTTT.

The chain recombines TRBV18 with TRBJ1-5, with 7 nucleotides matching TRBD1. V shed 4 bases and J 2 bases; nucleotides not matched to a gene: 11. The CDR3 loop spans 17 amino acids. Germline V CDR1 and CDR2: KGHSH, LQKENI. The DNA for the CDR3 is TGTGCCAGCTCACGGGGGGTCGGGACAGAAGGCAATCAGCCCCAGCATTTT. Translation: CASSRGVGTEGNQPQHF.

This chain joins TRBV7-2 and TRBJ2-3, with TRBD1 identical over 9 bases. Germline loops: CDR1 SGHTA, CDR2 FQGNSA. The CDR3 is made up of 13 amino acids. V lost 11 bases and J lost 6; bases outside the gene matches: 9. The CDR3 DNA reads TGTGCCGGGGGACAGGGAAAGGGGGATACGCAGTATTTT. Translation gives CAGGQGKGDTQYF. Filled out from reference TRBV7-2 and TRBJ2-3, the complete variable domain reads GAGVSQSPSNKVTEKGKDVELRCDPISGHTALYWYRQSLGQGLEFLIYFQGNSAPDKSGLPSDRFSAERTGGSVSTLTIQRTQQEDSAVYLCAGGQGKGDTQYFGPGTRLTVL.

Details on this clone: Within the sample, other DNA sequences also encode this same CDR3. The gene calls are TRBV9 and TRBJ2-3, with 9 bases matching TRBD2. Germline values: CDR1 SGDLS, CDR2 YYNGEE. V trimming: 0 bases; J trimming: 0 bases; junction bases outside the gene matches: 2. The CDR3 is 16 amino acids. This chain's CDR3 is CASSVASGGSTDTQYF. The CDR3 DNA sequence: TGTGCCAGCAGCGTAGCGAGCGGGGGGAGCACAGATACGCAGTATTTT.

This chain connects TRBV7-2 to TRBJ2-5; D unresolved. The V end was cut by 1 base, the J end by 1 base, with 4 bases between. The V gene's germline CDR1 is SGHTA and CDR2 FQGNSA. CDR3 size: 13 residues. The DNA of the CDR3 is TGTGCCAGCAGCTTAGTCGGCCAAGAGACCCAGTACTTC. This codes for CASSLVGQETQYF.

The V and J genes are TRBV27 and TRBJ2-3, with TRBD1 matching 7 bases. The V segment lost 8 bases and the J segment 4 bases; nucleotides outside the gene matches: 18. The germline V gene has CDR1 MNHEY and CDR2 SMNVEV (reference sequence). This CDR3 comprises 17 residues. CDR3: CASLGPDRFFGADTQYF. The CDR3 DNA follows: TGTGCCAGCTTAGGACCGGACAGGTTTTTTGGTGCAGATACGCAGTATTTT.

The V call is TRBV7-9, the J call TRBJ2-7, with 7 bases that match TRBD1. Losses at the gene ends were 5 bases for V and 2 bases for J; bases not matched to a gene: 9. The germline gives CDR1 SEHNR, CDR2 FQNEAQ (reference sequence). The CDR3 covers 15 residues. In nucleotides, the CDR3 is TGTGCCAGCAGCGCTCCCGGGACAGAGACCTACGAGCAGTACTTC. Its protein is CASSAPGTETYEQYF.

The rearrangement links TRBV7-9 to TRBJ1-1; D gene unclear. CDR3 length: 14 amino acids. Germline lookup yields CDR1 SEHNR and CDR2 FQNEAQ (reference sequence). V gave up 3 bases and J gave up 5 bases, with 13 bases separating them. The CDR3 DNA is TGTGCCAGCAGCTTTAGAACCGCGGTTACTGAAGCTTTCTTT. Residues: CASSFRTAVTEAFF.

CDR3 coding DNA: TGTGCCAGCAGCACCGGGACAGCCTACGAGCAGTACTTC. Residues: CASSTGTAYEQYF. The chain links TRBV5-4 to TRBJ2-7, with 7 bases fitting TRBD1. V shed 4 bases, J shed 2 bases, and the junction held 3 bases outside the gene matches. CDR3 length: 13 amino acids. Germline V gene sequence: CDR1 SGHNT, CDR2 YYREEE (reference sequence). The full variable domain, its missing parts supplied by reference TRBV5-4 and TRBJ2-7, is ETGVTQSPTHLIKTRGQQVTLRCSSQSGHNTVSWYQQALGQGPQFIFQYYREEENGRGNFPPRFSGLQFPNYSSELNVNALELDDSALYLCASSTGTAYEQYFGPGTRLTVT.